This T cell receptor (beta chain) is drawn from a study of T cells after yellow fever vaccination. CDR1 SGHRS and CDR2 YFSETQ come from the germline V gene. The ends lost 8 bases at V and 4 bases at J; junction bases unmatched: 7. The CDR3 covers 14 residues. TCRdb fed the 5' RACE reads into MiXCR, producing one record per CDR3 protein. The repertoire holds approximately 300,000 distinct CDR3 sequences, with around 7% as singletons. The sample here was PBMCs, taken roughly 47 days after the first yellow fever vaccination. This chain joins TRBV5-1 and TRBJ2-3; 10 bases align to TRBD2. The TCR sequence derives from a man younger than 35 who received the YFV17D yellow fever vaccine. The chain's CDR3 is CASQRGGRADTQYF. The DNA of the CDR3 is TGCGCCAGTCAGCGGGGGGGCCGAGCAGATACGCAGTATTTT.